The T cell receptor beta chain under discussion was sequenced for a study of T cell responses to AZD1222 COVID-19 vaccine. This CDR3 has 16 residues. Trimming pared 0 bases from V and 4 bases from J, leaving 16 bases between. Germline CDR1 and CDR2: SGHRS and YFSETQ. Points from the study as a whole: Once two AZD1222 doses were given, Spike-specific TCR breadth and depth went up. It should be noted that donors were predominantly white British and more often female, and clonal diversity was possibly underestimated. Nearly half of spike-specific TCRs reportedly target variant regions that are unmutated in the B.1.351 and B.1.1.7 variants.

Remarks on this clone: The antigen is undetermined.

Clones were sequenced by immunoSEQ multiplex PCR, and TCRdb holds only the in-frame ones, with some missing. This table has 110,000 to 150,000 clones, approximately 91% appearing once. This sequence originates from an adult who received the AZD1222 COVID-19 vaccine. The sample in question was peripheral blood, obtained 28 days after the second AZD1222 dose. The gene calls are TRBV5-1 and TRBJ1-1; unclear D gene. DNA for the CDR3: TGCGCCAGCAGCTTGGCCCCGGGTGGGGAGGGCACTGAAGCTTTCTTT. Translation: CASSLAPGGEGTEAFF.